This is a list of T cell receptor beta chains from one sample in a study of T cells in Graves' hyperthyroidism and ophthalmopathy. TCRdb redid the calling of the multiplex PCR reads with MiXCR, one entry per CDR3 protein. Seen here are 550,000 to 700,000 distinct CDR3 sequences, about 15% observed once, and the top ten hold 4% to 5.5%. Sequenced input: blood. The receptors were gathered from a woman aged 40 to 55 with Graves' ophthalmopathy. CDR3s include the opening cysteine and the closing phenylalanine or tryptophan. D genes are given only for firm matches. Clone size is shown for a subset of rows, as once, few, many or a class of expanded clone.

J | V | size | D | DNA | CDR3
TRBJ2-7 | TRBV28 | many | TRBD2 | TGTGCCACCTGCCTAGGGACTAGATCCTACGAGCAGTACTTC | CATCLGTRSYEQYF
TRBJ2-7 | TRBV20-1 | many | . | TGCAGTGCTAGTGTCTTCTCCTACGAGCAGTACTTC | CSASVFSYEQYF
TRBJ2-7 | TRBV3-1 | . | TRBD2 | TGTGCCAGCAGCCTGCGGGAGGTCTATTACGAGCAGTACTTC | CASSLREVYYEQYF
TRBJ2-7 | TRBV29-1 | many | TRBD2 | TGCAGCGTTGAAGGGACTAGCGGGAACGAGCAGTACTTC | CSVEGTSGNEQYF
TRBJ2-2 | TRBV28 | many | . | TGTGCCAGCAGTTTAGGTCGACAGAACACCGGGGAGCTGTTTTTT | CASSLGRQNTGELFF
TRBJ2-7 | TRBV28 | many | . | TGTGCCAGCAGTCGGGGGGCTCAGGGTACGCTTTTAGGCGAGCAGTACTTC | CASSRGAQGTLLGEQYF
TRBJ1-1 | TRBV6-1 | . | . | TGTGCCAGCAACCACCAAAAAAACACTGAAGCTTTCTTT | CASNHQKNTEAFF
TRBJ2-7 | TRBV11-1 | . | . | TGTGCCAGCAGCCCGACTCGAGGCCTTAGCGGAGGTCGCTACGAGCAGTACTTC | CASSPTRGLSGGRYEQYF
TRBJ2-2 | TRBV6-1 | once | . | TGTGCCAGCAGCCCCCCCTCCCAAAGCACCGGGGAGCTGTTTTTT | CASSPPSQSTGELFF
TRBJ2-7 | TRBV10-3 | many | . | TGTGCCATCCGTGACAGATCCTACGAGCAGTACTTC | CAIRDRSYEQYF